Presented here are 27 T cell receptor beta chains from one specimen sequenced in a study of T cells in Graves' hyperthyroidism and ophthalmopathy. The source material, RNA transcripts, was used to amplify TCR beta CDR3 regions. The study used the HTBI primer set for a first-round RT-PCR of the TCR CDR3. Using its own MiXCR run on the multiplex PCR reads, TCRdb lists one record per CDR3 protein. The sample lists 460,000 or so distinct CDR3 sequences, roughly an eighth occurring once. Sequencing was carried out using blood. These receptors all come from a young woman with Graves' hyperthyroidism.

This clonotype has ten or more counts. This chain uses TRBV28 with TRBJ1-2; D perhaps matches TRBD1 (5 bases). V was pared by 6 bases and J by 5 bases, with 19 bases between. The CDR3 is 15 residues long. The V gene's germline CDR1 is MDHEN and CDR2 SYDVKM. The CDR3 DNA reads TGTGCCAGCAGGGTGTCCGGGCCGAAGGGGTATGGCTACACCTTC. Its translation is CASRVSGPKGYGYTF.

The V call is TRBV9, the J call TRBJ2-3; a weak D match, TRBD2 (5 bases). The CDR3 extends over 17 amino acids. Trimming removed 4 bases from V and 0 bases from J, with 18 bases in between. CDR1 and CDR2 from the germline V gene are SGDLS and YYNGEE. CDR3 nucleotides: TGTGCCAGCAGCCACGGAGGCCGGGTTCTGAGCACAGATACGCAGTATTTT. Its protein product is CASSHGGRVLSTDTQYF.

Many counts were recorded for this clonotype. The CDR3 loop reads CASWDRGPDQPQHF. The CDR3 DNA reads TGTGCCAGCTGGGACAGGGGGCCCGATCAGCCCCAGCATTTT. The chain couples TRBV2 to TRBJ1-5; the match to TRBD1 covers 12 bases. The CDR3 loop spans 14 amino acids. V shed 8 bases, J shed 5 bases, and the junction held 4 bases outside the gene matches. Looked up from germline, CDR1 is SNHLY and CDR2 is FYNNEI.

This clonotype was seen many times. The V and J genes are TRBV29-1 and TRBJ2-7; D unresolved. The CDR3 totals 14 residues. V shed 3 bases and J shed 0 bases, with 12 bases lying between them. In germline, CDR1 is SQVTM, CDR2 ANQGSEA. The CDR3: CSVDGGVGSYEQYF. Written as DNA, the CDR3 is TGCAGCGTTGACGGCGGTGTAGGCTCCTACGAGCAGTACTTC.

V and J are TRBV7-3 and TRBJ1-1; TRBD1 aligns across 7 bases. Germline V gene sequence: CDR1 SGHTA, CDR2 FQGTGA. V trimming: 3 bases; J trimming: 4 bases; junction bases outside the gene matches: 5. The CDR3 totals 14 residues. This CDR3 is CASSLTGTTTEAFF. CDR3 DNA: TGTGCCAGCAGCTTGACAGGGACGACCACTGAAGCTTTCTTT.

This clonotype was found many times. CDR3 protein: CASSPPSGNTIYF. CDR3 DNA: TGTGCCAGCTCACCACCCTCTGGAAACACCATATATTTT. V gene TRBV18 combines with J gene TRBJ1-3; D ambiguous. The CDR3 runs to 13 residues. Germline V gene lookup returns CDR1 KGHSH and CDR2 LQKENI. V shed 0 bases and J shed 0 bases, with 0 bases lying between them.

This clonotype was detected only a few times. The chain carries TRBV6-1 and TRBJ2-1; 9 nucleotides agree with TRBD2. V trimming: 4 bases; J trimming: 3 bases; junction bases outside the gene matches: 4. The CDR3 runs 15 residues. Germline V gene sequence: CDR1 MNHNS, CDR2 SASEGT. CDR3 sequence: CASSAIAGVYNEQFF. The CDR3 DNA is TGTGCCAGCAGTGCCATAGCGGGAGTCTACAATGAGCAGTTCTTC.

This chain uses TRBV9 with TRBJ1-2; a weak D match, TRBD1 (5 bases). Germline-derived CDR1 and CDR2 are SGDLS and YYNGEE. The CDR3 consists of 16 residues. Deletions cut 3 bases from V and 4 bases from J, with 19 bases between. CDR3 in amino acids: CASSAALGQGGYGYTF. The CDR3 DNA follows: TGTGCCAGCAGCGCCGCCCTTGGGCAGGGAGGCTATGGCTACACCTTC.

This clonotype occurred many times. The V call is TRBV14, the J call TRBJ1-1; D unresolved. Deletions cut 0 bases from V and 7 bases from J, with 9 bases between. CDR1 is SGHDN, CDR2 FVKESK, per germline. This CDR3 is built from 13 residues. The CDR3 loop is CASSQDWQVEAFF. For the CDR3, the DNA is TGTGCCAGCAGCCAAGATTGGCAGGTTGAAGCTTTCTTT.

Here the CDR3 reads CASITQGLAGGRTGELFF. CDR3 sequence (DNA): TGTGCCAGCATCACCCAGGGACTAGCGGGAGGGAGAACCGGGGAGCTGTTTTTT. V is TRBV5-5 and J is TRBJ2-2, with 16 positions matching TRBD2. Per germline, CDR1 SGHKS and CDR2 YYEKEE (reference sequence). J gave up 5 bases and V 6 bases, and 10 bases lay outside the gene matches. This CDR3 spans 18 amino acids.

Written as DNA, the CDR3 is TGTGCCAGCAGTTTGGCCGATGTAGGGCAGCCCCAGCATTTT. This translates into CASSLADVGQPQHF. The genes are TRBV12-3 or TRBV12-4 and TRBJ1-5; D uncertain. This CDR3 contains 14 residues. The V and J ends lost 3 bases and 7 bases respectively, with 13 bases between them.

This chain connects TRBV6-1 to TRBJ2-7, with D unresolved. V was clipped by 6 bases and J by 2 bases, with 17 bases between them. This CDR3 comprises 15 residues. The germline V gene has CDR1 MNHNS and CDR2 SASEGT. The CDR3 loop is CASSPVLSEAYEQYF. The CDR3 bases are TGTGCCAGCAGCCCTGTCCTTTCTGAGGCCTACGAGCAGTACTTC.

This chain joins TRBV20-1 and TRBJ1-2; no reliable D call. Between the trimmed V and J ends, which lost 0 bases and 1 base, there was a span of 9 bases. Germline loops: CDR1 DFQATT, CDR2 SNEGSKA (reference sequence). This CDR3 is 14 amino acids long. The chain's CDR3 is CSARDFGFNYGYTF. CDR3 in DNA: TGCAGTGCTAGAGATTTCGGTTTTAACTATGGCTACACCTTC.

The chain uses TRBV7-9 and TRBJ1-1, with D perhaps matching TRBD1 (5 bases). V lost 2 bases and J 10 bases, leaving 11 bases between the germline ends. This CDR3 spans 12 amino acids. CDR1 and CDR2 from the germline V gene are SEHNR and FQNEAQ (reference sequence). CDR3 residues: CASSLRARGAFF. CDR3 nucleotides: TGTGCCAGCAGCTTACGGGCTAGGGGAGCTTTCTTT.

The chain is built from TRBV29-1 and TRBJ1-4, with 9 bases aligning to TRBD1. With V trimmed by 4 bases and J by 8 bases, 11 bases remained unmatched. CDR1 is SQVTM and CDR2 is ANQGSEA in the germline V gene. The CDR3 consists of 15 residues. The chain's CDR3 is CSVGGQGQLGEKLFF. The CDR3 DNA follows: TGCAGCGTTGGTGGACAGGGGCAGTTAGGGGAAAAACTGTTTTTT.

This clonotype was found a few times. The chain links TRBV4-1 to TRBJ2-2, with 9 bases identical to TRBD2. In germline, CDR1 is MGHRA, CDR2 YSYEKL. The CDR3 loop spans 15 amino acids. Trimming took 6 bases from V and 3 from J; bases not matched to a gene: 5. CDR3 DNA sequence: TGCGCCAGCAGGCTGCAGCGGGGGGACACCGGGGAGCTGTTTTTT. Protein: CASRLQRGDTGELFF.

At least ten counts were recorded for this clonotype. The chain combines TRBV3-1 with TRBJ2-3, with 8 nucleotides matching TRBD2. V trimming: 8 bases; J trimming: 3 bases; junction bases outside the gene matches: 22. Looked up from germline, CDR1 is LGHDT and CDR2 is YNNKEL (reference sequence). This CDR3 has 19 amino acids. CDR3 sequence: CASCNTLNSGRGETDTQYF. In nucleotides, the CDR3 is TGTGCCAGCTGTAATACGTTAAACAGCGGGAGAGGAGAAACAGATACGCAGTATTTT.

This clonotype was seen repeatedly, ten times or more. The genes are TRBV12-3 or TRBV12-4 and TRBJ2-1; 7 nucleotides line up with TRBD1. The CDR3 contains 15 residues. The V gene end was trimmed by 6 bases and the J gene end by 3 bases; junction bases not matched to a gene: 8. DNA for the CDR3: TGTGCCAGCAGATCCGGGACAGAGTACTACAATGAGCAGTTCTTC. This gives the protein CASRSGTEYYNEQFF.

At least ten counts were recorded for this clonotype. V usage is TRBV27 and J usage is TRBJ2-7; no clear D. V gave up 6 bases and J gave up 2 bases, with 14 bases separating them. The V gene's germline CDR1 is MNHEY and CDR2 SMNVEV (reference sequence). The CDR3 loop spans 14 amino acids. The CDR3 spells CASSPVHNAYEQYF. CDR3 DNA: TGTGCCAGCAGCCCTGTCCACAATGCCTACGAGCAGTACTTC.

The rearrangement links TRBV6-2 or TRBV6-3 to TRBJ2-1; no reliable D call. Germline CDR1 and CDR2: MNHEY and SVGEGT. The V gene lost 4 bases and the J gene lost 4 bases, with 8 bases spanning the gap. This CDR3 is 13 amino acids long. The CDR3 nucleotides are TGTGCCAGCAGTTGGACCGTGTACAATGAGCAGTTCTTC. It encodes CASSWTVYNEQFF.

This clonotype has ten or more counts. The chain couples TRBV7-2 to TRBJ2-1; D remains unclear. Germline loops: CDR1 SGHTA, CDR2 FQGNSA. This CDR3 comprises 15 residues. Trimming pared 2 bases from V and 0 bases from J, leaving 8 bases between. The DNA of the CDR3 is TGTGCCAGCAGCTTACAGGTCGGCTCCTACAATGAGCAGTTCTTC. Translating gives CASSLQVGSYNEQFF.

This clonotype was counted at least ten times. This chain connects TRBV9 to TRBJ1-1; D unresolved. Germline V gives CDR1 SGDLS, CDR2 YYNGEE. The CDR3 has 13 residues. V lost 4 bases and J 5 bases, leaving 12 bases between the germline ends. The CDR3 nucleotides are TGTGCCAGCAGCCCCCACCAGCCGACTGAAGCTTTCTTT. This gives the protein CASSPHQPTEAFF.

This clonotype was observed at least ten times. The junction does not match germline at one end; this may be a read error. V usage is TRBV6-1 and J usage is TRBJ2-1; D ambiguous. The germline V gene has CDR1 MNHNS and CDR2 SASEGT. This CDR3 has 15 residues. The CDR3 sequence is CASSYDPASYNEQFF. For the CDR3, the DNA is TGTGCCAGCAGCTATGACCCAGCATCCTACAATGAACAGTTCTTC.

The chain uses TRBV10-3 and TRBJ1-2; 7 bases map to TRBD1. With 7 bases clipped from V and 2 bases from J, the junction kept 10 bases outside the gene matches. Germline V gives CDR1 ENHRY, CDR2 SYGVKD. The CDR3 runs 15 residues. CDR3 in amino acids: CAITSTGTVNYGYTF. CDR3 bases: TGTGCCATCACCTCGACAGGGACCGTAAACTATGGCTACACCTTC.

The chain uses TRBV4-1 and TRBJ1-2; 8 bases line up with TRBD1. The CDR3 sequence is 16 residues long. V trimming: 0 bases; J trimming: 1 base; junction bases outside the gene matches: 4. Germline V lookup: CDR1 MGHRA, CDR2 YSYEKL. The CDR3 loop reads CASSQEPDRDNYGYTF. The CDR3 nucleotides read TGCGCCAGCAGCCAAGAACCGGACAGGGATAACTATGGCTACACCTTC.

V usage is TRBV9 and J usage is TRBJ1-2; perhaps TRBD1 as D (5 bases). V lost 1 base and J 3 bases, leaving 19 bases between the germline ends. Germline lookup yields CDR1 SGDLS and CDR2 YYNGEE. CDR3 length equals 17 residues. CDR3 sequence: CASSVIPGQQLDYGYTF. CDR3 DNA sequence: TGTGCCAGCAGCGTAATCCCAGGGCAGCAGCTTGACTATGGCTACACCTTC.

This clonotype was recorded many times. The chain uses TRBV18 and TRBJ2-1; 8 nucleotides agree with TRBD2. The CDR3 is 14 amino acids. The germline V gene has CDR1 KGHSH and CDR2 LQKENI. V trimming: 3 bases; J trimming: 8 bases; junction bases outside the gene matches: 6. The CDR3 loop reads CASSPSGTRYEQFF. The CDR3 DNA is TGTGCCAGCTCACCTTCCGGGACTAGGTATGAGCAGTTCTTC.